A single sample is the source of the 32 T cell receptor beta chains below, sequenced in a study of blood T cells in healthy people across ages (dated by TCRdb to the mid-2010s). Preparation of the library involved 5' RACE. Sequenced using an Illumina HiSeq 2500. A second PCR of about 6 to 11 cycles was performed with a sample-barcoded 5' primer and a J-beta primer mix. The public reads were run again by TCRdb, first through fastp at Q25 and then through MiXCR, and only productive beta chains were kept. Entries that share a CDR3 protein sequence are merged under the most common genes and DNA. The sample profile shows some 710,000 distinct CDR3 sequences; 20% to 25% of them were found once. Roughly 22% of the sample goes to the ten largest clones. The source material was blood. The receptors stem from a man aged 65 to 85 in good health.

V gene TRBV7-9 combines with J gene TRBJ2-5; D gene uncertain. The assigned J gene may be wrong: the sequence end matches TRBJ2-7 better. The germline CDR1 and CDR2 sequences are SEHNR and FQNEAQ (reference sequence). This CDR3 has 14 amino acids. CDR3 in amino acids: CASSDLSAVHEQYF. The CDR3 region has the DNA TGTGCCAGCAGCGACCTATCTGCCGTCCACGAGCAGTACTTC.

The chain couples TRBV16 to TRBJ1-4; D gene ambiguous. The germline V gene has CDR1 KGHSY and CDR2 FQNENV. V was trimmed by 2 bases and J by 7 bases, leaving 14 bases between them. The CDR3 runs 15 residues. The CDR3 reads CASSQRKSGSEKLFF. The CDR3 bases are TGTGCCAGCAGCCAAAGGAAGTCGGGGAGTGAAAAACTGTTTTTT.

This clonotype was picked up a small number of times. V gene TRBV12-3 or TRBV12-4 combines with J gene TRBJ2-2; maybe TRBD2 (7 bases). Trimming left V 6 bases short and J 4 bases short, with 18 bases between. The CDR3 sequence is 16 residues long. The CDR3 loop is CASRSPGGGGTGELFF. The CDR3 coding sequence is TGTGCCAGCAGGTCTCCCGGGGGCGGGGGCACCGGGGAGCTGTTTTTT.

This clonotype was found many times. The chain couples TRBV29-1 to TRBJ2-3; TRBD2 is a possible D gene (6 bases). CDR1 is SQVTM, CDR2 ANQGSEA, per germline. The V gene lost 1 base and the J gene lost 0 bases, with 8 bases spanning the gap. This CDR3 is 14 amino acids long. The CDR3 region has the DNA TGCAGCGTTGAAGGCCGGGGGAGCACAGATACGCAGTATTTT. Translating it yields CSVEGRGSTDTQYF.

The sample holds a few counts of this clonotype. This likely comes from a read error, as the CDR3 has no conserved phenylalanine or tryptophan at its end. The chain is built from TRBV15 and TRBJ1-1; D is unresolved. From germline, CDR1 is LNHNV and CDR2 YYDKDF (reference sequence). CDR3 length: 16 residues. V was trimmed by 0 bases and J by 1 base, leaving 12 bases between them. The DNA for the CDR3 is TGTGCCACCAGCAGAGATCCCGATCCTAGGAACACTGAAGCTTTCGTT. It encodes CATSRDPDPRNTEAFV.

The chain has TRBV7-9 and TRBJ2-1; unclear D gene. The J call may be mistaken, given a closer DNA end match to TRBJ2-5. CDR3 size: 14 residues. CDR1 and CDR2 from the germline V gene are SEHNR and FQNEAQ (reference sequence). CDR3 protein: CASSLVVPGETQYF. The CDR3 bases are TGTGCCAGCAGCTTAGTGGTGCCCGGCGAGACCCAGTACTTC.

The chain carries TRBV7-6 and TRBJ2-1, with 9 bases that match TRBD2. V shed 3 bases and J 0 bases; nucleotides not matched to a gene: 9. The CDR3 loop spans 18 amino acids. Germline V gene data show CDR1 as SGHVS and CDR2 as FNYEAQ. This chain's CDR3 is CASSFWLAGTSSYNEQFF. As DNA, the CDR3 is TGTGCCAGCAGCTTTTGGCTAGCGGGGACGAGCTCCTACAATGAGCAGTTCTTC.

Only a few counts were recorded for this clonotype. The chain is built from TRBV28 and TRBJ2-5; D is perhaps TRBD1 (6 bases). The V end lost 4 bases, the J end lost 2 bases, and 11 bases lay between the germline ends. CDR1 is MDHEN and CDR2 is SYDVKM in the germline V gene. This CDR3 spans 14 amino acids. The CDR3 here is CASSSQGLQETQYF. The CDR3 region has the DNA TGTGCCAGCAGTTCACAGGGATTGCAAGAGACCCAGTACTTC.

The table lists this clonotype with a few counts. This sequence joins TRBV2 and TRBJ2-7, with 7 bases lining up with TRBD1. V was clipped by 5 bases and J by 3 bases; unmatched bases: 7. CDR1 SNHLY and CDR2 FYNNEI come from the germline V gene. The CDR3 extends over 14 amino acids. CDR3 sequence (DNA): TGTGCCAGCAGTCCCCAGGGACAGTACTACGAGCAGTACTTC. It yields the protein CASSPQGQYYEQYF. The whole variable domain, remainder taken from reference TRBV2 and TRBJ2-7, is EPEVTQTPSHQVTQMGQEVILRCVPISNHLYFYWYRQILGQKVEFLVSFYNNEISEKSEIFDDQFSVERPDGSNFTLKIRSTKLEDSAMYFCASSPQGQYYEQYFGPGTRLTVT.

This rearrangement joins TRBV7-2 to TRBJ2-7; 10 bases line up with TRBD2. Per germline, CDR1 SGHTA and CDR2 FQGNSA. The CDR3 is 15 residues long. Trimming at V came to 4 bases and at J to 0 bases, leaving 3 bases not matched to a gene. The CDR3 DNA is TGTGCCAGCAGCTATTCTAGCGGGAGCTCCTACGAGCAGTACTTC. Amino acids: CASSYSSGSSYEQYF.

The chain joins TRBV19 to TRBJ2-1, with D possibly TRBD2 on 5 matching bases. The CDR3 length is 14 residues. Trimming cost V 4 bases and J 4 bases, with 11 bases left between them. CDR1 and CDR2 from the germline V gene are LNHDA and SQIVND (reference sequence). CDR3 coding DNA: TGTGCCAGTAGTACCGGGATCCGTTACAATGAGCAGTTCTTC. Its protein product is CASSTGIRYNEQFF.

The chain recombines TRBV9 with TRBJ2-5; 9 bases align to TRBD1. Germline V gene data show CDR1 as SGDLS and CDR2 as YYNGEE. The CDR3 runs 15 residues. V lost 4 bases and J lost 4; bases outside the gene matches: 8. This chain's CDR3 is CASSLQGAQGETQYF. CDR3 sequence (DNA): TGTGCCAGCAGCTTACAGGGGGCGCAGGGAGAGACCCAGTACTTC. The complete variable domain, with remaining parts taken from reference TRBV9 and TRBJ2-5, reads DSGVTQTPKHLITATGQRVTLRCSPRSGDLSVYWYQQSLDQGLQFLIQYYNGEERAKGNILERFSAQQFPDLHSELNLSSLELGDSALYFCASSLQGAQGETQYFGPGTRLLVL.

This clonotype came up a few times. J is TRBJ1-5 and V is TRBV6-6; D is unclear. The CDR3 length is 14 residues. Between the trimmed V and J ends, which lost 2 bases and 7 bases, there was a span of 12 bases. Germline loops: CDR1 MNHNY, CDR2 SVGAGI (reference sequence). The DNA for the CDR3 is TGTGCCAGCAGTTACGAGGGTGCCAGACAGCCCCAGCATTTT. Encoded protein: CASSYEGARQPQHF.

This chain links TRBV28 with TRBJ2-5; D may be TRBD2 (6 bases). The germline CDR1 and CDR2 sequences are MDHEN and SYDVKM. The CDR3 is 16 amino acids. The ends were cut back, 4 bases at V and 5 bases at J, with 20 bases in the middle. CDR3 residues: CASSSPGEAGFETQYF. CDR3 in DNA: TGTGCCAGCAGTTCCCCGGGTGAGGCGGGATTCGAGACCCAGTACTTC.

This chain links TRBV10-3 with TRBJ2-7; D remains unclear. The CDR3 is 15 amino acids. Germline CDR1 reads ENHRY; CDR2 reads SYGVKD. V dropped 6 bases and J dropped 0 bases, with 15 bases sitting between them. The CDR3 sequence is CAISKDGSSSYEQYF. DNA of the CDR3: TGTGCCATCAGCAAGGACGGATCCAGCTCCTACGAGCAGTACTTC.

This clonotype came up many times. This rearrangement joins TRBV7-9 to TRBJ1-1, with D possibly being TRBD1 (6 bases). V was clipped by 3 bases and J by 1 base, with 6 bases between them. This CDR3 comprises 13 residues. Germline CDR1 SEHNR, CDR2 FQNEAQ (reference sequence). CDR3 loop: CASSLTGNTEAFF. CDR3 nucleotide sequence: TGTGCCAGCAGCTTGACAGGGAACACTGAAGCTTTCTTT.

This chain joins TRBV4-2 and TRBJ2-7; tentative D call: TRBD2 (5 bases). CDR1 and CDR2 (germline): LGHNA, YNFKEQ. V gave up 1 base and J gave up 0 bases, with 10 bases separating them. The CDR3 totals 15 residues. The CDR3 coding sequence is TGTGCCAGCAGCCAAGGAAGCGGCTCCTCCTACGAGCAGTACTTC. Its protein product is CASSQGSGSSYEQYF.

The chain recombines TRBV6-2 or TRBV6-3 with TRBJ2-1, with TRBD2 matching over 8 bases. CDR3 size: 17 residues. Germline lookup yields CDR1 MNHEY and CDR2 SVGEGT. V was clipped by 0 bases and J by 6 bases; unmatched bases: 10. CDR3 in DNA: TGTGCCAGCAGTTACTCGAGTAGCGGGAAATTTAGCAATGAGCAGTTCTTC. Translating gives CASSYSSSGKFSNEQFF.

The chain has TRBV2 and TRBJ2-2; tentatively, D is TRBD2 (5 bases). The CDR3 totals 12 residues. The ends were cut back, 8 bases at V and 6 bases at J, with 10 bases in the middle. The germline V gene has CDR1 SNHLY and CDR2 FYNNEI. The CDR3: CASWEQAGELFF. The CDR3 DNA reads TGTGCCAGCTGGGAGCAAGCCGGGGAGCTGTTTTTT.

This clonotype has more than one count but fewer than ten. The chain joins TRBV7-2 to TRBJ2-5; possibly TRBD1 or TRBD2 for D (5 bases each). Germline V gene lookup returns CDR1 SGHTA and CDR2 FQGNSA. This CDR3 is built from 10 residues. V was shortened by 8 bases and J by 7 bases, with 8 bases between the two germline ends. As DNA, the CDR3 is TGTGCCAGCGGGGGATCGACCCAGTACTTC. The encoded protein is CASGGSTQYF.

V is TRBV12-3 or TRBV12-4 and J is TRBJ2-5; D possibly matches TRBD1 or TRBD2 (5 bases each). The germline V and J ends were trimmed by 4 bases and 0 bases, with 9 bases remaining between them. The CDR3 has 14 residues. Here the CDR3 DNA reads TGTGCCAGCAGTTCGGGGACGTACCAAGAGACCCAGTACTTC. Translating gives CASSSGTYQETQYF.

In its sample, this clonotype was seen a few times. The rearrangement joins TRBV29-1 to TRBJ2-5; possible D gene TRBD1, 6 bases. Germline values: CDR1 SQVTM, CDR2 ANQGSEA. The germline V and J ends were trimmed by 4 bases and 5 bases, with 14 bases remaining between them. This CDR3 has 13 residues. CDR3 protein: CSVVVARGETQYF. The DNA for the CDR3 is TGCAGCGTTGTGGTCGCCAGGGGCGAGACCCAGTACTTC.

The rearrangement joins TRBV18 to TRBJ2-7; D perhaps matches TRBD2 (6 bases). V dropped 6 bases and J dropped 0 bases, with 15 bases sitting between them. Germline CDR1 KGHSH, CDR2 LQKENI. The CDR3 totals 15 residues. CDR3 coding DNA: TGTGCCAGCTCCACGGGGCTAGCGAACTCCTACGAGCAGTACTTC. Translating it yields CASSTGLANSYEQYF.

This clonotype was seen a single time. The DNA of the CDR3 is TGTGCCAGCAGTTCACCCGTAGCTGGTTTCTTT. This codes for CASSSPVAGFF. The V call is TRBV28, the J call TRBJ1-1, with D unresolved. CDR1 is MDHEN and CDR2 is SYDVKM in the germline V gene. The ends were cut back, 4 bases at V and 13 bases at J, with 13 bases in the middle. The CDR3 runs 11 residues.

The V gene is TRBV6-1, the J gene TRBJ2-7, with 9 bases identical to TRBD2. The CDR3 is 14 residues long. Per the germline V gene, CDR1 is MNHNS and CDR2 is SASEGT. The ends lost 7 bases at V and 3 bases at J; junction bases unmatched: 7. The CDR3 DNA sequence: TGTGCCAGCACCCAGACTAGCGGAAACTACGAGCAGTACTTC. Translated, it gives CASTQTSGNYEQYF.

This chain connects TRBV6-5 to TRBJ2-5, with D perhaps TRBD2 (5 bases). The J call may be wrong; the DNA end is better matched by TRBJ2-1. This CDR3 is built from 14 residues. CDR1 and CDR2 from the germline V gene are MNHEY and SVGAGI. For the CDR3, the DNA is TGTGCCAGCAGTTACTCGACGGCTACGGGAGAGCAGTTCTTC. Its protein product is CASSYSTATGEQFF.

This clonotype was recorded a few times. CDR3 nucleotide sequence: TGTGCCAGCAGCCAAGCCTCAGGGGACAGAAAAAAACTGTTTTTT. Translating gives CASSQASGDRKKLFF. This chain joins TRBV4-2 and TRBJ1-4; TRBD1 matches 7 bases. The V gene's germline CDR1 is LGHNA and CDR2 YNFKEQ. The CDR3 contains 15 residues. Trimming removed 1 base from V and 9 bases from J; junction bases left unmatched: 8.

This sequence joins TRBV24-1 and TRBJ2-2, with D perhaps matching TRBD2 (5 bases). Germline V gene sequence: CDR1 KGHDR, CDR2 SFDVKD. Trimming removed 5 bases from V and 3 bases from J, with 9 bases in between. The CDR3 is 14 residues long. The CDR3 region is CATSGGLDTGELFF. The CDR3 bases are TGTGCCACCAGTGGCGGGTTGGACACCGGGGAGCTGTTTTTT.

This clonotype was counted between two and nine times. The chain joins TRBV29-1 to TRBJ2-1, with 9 bases that match TRBD1. Germline assignment: CDR1 SQVTM and CDR2 ANQGSEA. V was clipped by 2 bases and J by 5 bases; unmatched bases: 4. The CDR3 contains 14 residues. The CDR3 protein is CSVEKGTGNNEQFF. CDR3 bases: TGCAGCGTTGAAAAAGGGACAGGGAACAATGAGCAGTTCTTC.

This clonotype has just a few counts. The rearrangement links TRBV25-1 to TRBJ2-7; 8 nucleotides agree with TRBD1. Judging by the DNA end, TRBJ2-1 fits better; the J call may be wrong. Per the germline V gene, CDR1 is MGHDK and CDR2 is SYGVNS. The CDR3 has 16 residues. CDR3 in DNA: TGTGCCAGCAGTCTCTGGGCAGGGGGCGTCTACAATGAGCAGTTCTTC. Its protein is CASSLWAGGVYNEQFF.

This clonotype was counted many times. The gene calls are TRBV5-1 and TRBJ1-2; D not resolved. The CDR3 length is 13 residues. The germline V gene encodes CDR1 SGHRS and CDR2 YFSETQ. Trimming left V 0 bases short and J 5 bases short, with 8 bases between. CDR3 sequence reads: CASSLDGLYGYTF. Here the CDR3 DNA reads TGCGCCAGCAGCTTGGACGGATTGTATGGCTACACCTTC.

CDR3 nucleotides: TGTGCCAGCAATCGGGACATCGCCTATGGCTACACCTTC. Translated: CASNRDIAYGYTF. The rearrangement links TRBV2 to TRBJ1-2, with TRBD1 as a possible D gene (6 bases). CDR1 is SNHLY, CDR2 FYNNEI, per germline. The CDR3 is 13 amino acids. Between the trimmed V and J ends, which lost 7 bases and 4 bases, there was a span of 13 bases.